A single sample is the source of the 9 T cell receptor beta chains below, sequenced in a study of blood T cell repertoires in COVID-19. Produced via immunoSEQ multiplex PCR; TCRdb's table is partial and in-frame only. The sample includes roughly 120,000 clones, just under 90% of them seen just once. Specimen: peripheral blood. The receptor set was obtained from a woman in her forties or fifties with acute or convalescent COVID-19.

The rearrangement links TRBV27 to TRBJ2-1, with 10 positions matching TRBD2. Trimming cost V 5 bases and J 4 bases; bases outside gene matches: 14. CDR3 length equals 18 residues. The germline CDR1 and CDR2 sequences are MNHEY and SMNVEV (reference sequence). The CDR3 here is CASSGRTSGKPPYNEQFF. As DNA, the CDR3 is TGTGCCAGCAGTGGCAGGACTAGCGGTAAACCTCCTTACAATGAGCAGTTCTTC.

The CDR3 region is CASSYYGTSGSYEQYF. The CDR3 DNA follows: TGTGCCAGCAGTTACTATGGGACTAGCGGTTCCTACGAGCAGTACTTC. The chain is built from TRBV6-5 and TRBJ2-7; 11 nucleotides match TRBD2. Germline values: CDR1 MNHEY, CDR2 SVGAGI. V was clipped by 1 base and J by 1 base; unmatched bases: 3. This CDR3 is 16 amino acids long.

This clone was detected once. The CDR3 region is CASSYGAGLSYEQYF. CDR3 in DNA: TGTGCCAGCAGTTACGGGGCAGGTTTATCCTACGAGCAGTACTTC. The chain combines TRBV6-5 with TRBJ2-7, with TRBD1 as a possible D gene (5 bases). The germline V gene has CDR1 MNHEY and CDR2 SVGAGI. The CDR3 contains 15 residues. V lost 2 bases to trimming and J lost 1 base, with 12 bases between them.

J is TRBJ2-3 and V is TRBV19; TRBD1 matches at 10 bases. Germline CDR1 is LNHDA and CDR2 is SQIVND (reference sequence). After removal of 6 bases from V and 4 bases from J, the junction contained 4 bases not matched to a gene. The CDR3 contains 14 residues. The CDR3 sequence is CASRPGQGPDTQYF. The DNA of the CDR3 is TGTGCCAGTAGACCGGGACAGGGGCCAGATACGCAGTATTTT.

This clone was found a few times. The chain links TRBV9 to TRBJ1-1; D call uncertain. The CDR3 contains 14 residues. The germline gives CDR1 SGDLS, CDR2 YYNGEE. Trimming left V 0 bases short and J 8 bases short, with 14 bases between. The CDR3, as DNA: TGTGCCAGCAGCGTAGAAGGCGTACTAGCAGAAGCTTTCTTT. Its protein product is CASSVEGVLAEAFF.

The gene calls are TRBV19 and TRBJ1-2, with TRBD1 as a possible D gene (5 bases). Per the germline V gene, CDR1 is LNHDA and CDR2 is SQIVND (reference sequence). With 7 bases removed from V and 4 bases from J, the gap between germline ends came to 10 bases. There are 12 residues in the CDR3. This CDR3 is CASKRGGYGYTF. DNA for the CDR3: TGTGCCAGTAAGCGGGGGGGCTATGGCTACACCTTC.

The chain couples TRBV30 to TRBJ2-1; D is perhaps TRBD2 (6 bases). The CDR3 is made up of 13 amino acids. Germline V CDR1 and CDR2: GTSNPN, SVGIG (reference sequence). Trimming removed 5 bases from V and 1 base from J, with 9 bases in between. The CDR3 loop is CAWQAGSYNEQFF. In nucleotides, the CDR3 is TGTGCCTGGCAGGCGGGGTCCTACAATGAGCAGTTCTTC.

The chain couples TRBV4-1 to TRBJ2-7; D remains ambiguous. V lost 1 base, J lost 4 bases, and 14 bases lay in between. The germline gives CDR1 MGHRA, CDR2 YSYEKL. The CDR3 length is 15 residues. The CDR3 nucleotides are TGCGCCAGCAGCCAAGGCTACAGCTTGGAATACGAGCAGTACTTC. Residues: CASSQGYSLEYEQYF.

This CDR3 reads CASSVEEGPGEKLFF. DNA for the CDR3: TGTGCCAGCAGCGTAGAGGAGGGACCGGGCGAAAAACTGTTTTTT. The rearrangement joins TRBV9 to TRBJ1-4; a possible D gene is TRBD1 (5 bases). CDR1 SGDLS and CDR2 YYNGEE come from the germline V gene. The ends were cut back, 0 bases at V and 8 bases at J, with 14 bases in the middle. CDR3 size: 15 residues.